A single sample gave rise to the 6 T cell receptor beta chains below, sequenced in a study of blood T cell repertoires in COVID-19. Sequenced by immunoSEQ multiplex PCR; TCRdb stores in-frame clones only, minus some. The profile shows fewer than 90,000 clones, over 75% of them singletons. Sequencing used peripheral blood. The receptors shown here come from a man aged 70 or older with acute or convalescent COVID-19.

This sequence joins TRBV5-4 and TRBJ2-2; 7 nucleotides match TRBD1. The V and J ends lost 0 bases and 1 base, in that order; junction bases with no gene match: 0. The length of the CDR3 is 15 residues. Germline lookup yields CDR1 SGHNT and CDR2 YYREEE (reference sequence). The CDR3 nucleotides read TGTGCCAGCAGCTTGGGACAGGGGAACACCGGGGAGCTGTTTTTT. Protein: CASSLGQGNTGELFF.

The chain recombines TRBV28 with TRBJ1-6; D uncertain. Between the trimmed V and J ends, which lost 3 bases and 3 bases, there was a span of 15 bases. CDR3 length: 17 amino acids. The V gene's germline CDR1 is MDHEN and CDR2 SYDVKM. The CDR3 nucleotides are TGTGCCAGCAGTTTCCCCCCTCCGGGGAGCTATAATTCACCCCTCCACTTT. It encodes CASSFPPPGSYNSPLHF.

The chain joins TRBV5-1 to TRBJ2-1, with 11 bases identical to TRBD2. The CDR3 contains 15 residues. From germline, CDR1 is SGHRS and CDR2 YFSETQ. The trim removed 3 bases at V and 7 bases at J, leaving 6 bases unmatched. The CDR3 DNA reads as TGCGCCAGCAGCTGGAAGACTAGCGGGGAAAATGAGCAGTTCTTC. Its translation is CASSWKTSGENEQFF.

The chain recombines TRBV12-3 or TRBV12-4 with TRBJ2-3, with 7 bases aligning to TRBD2. With 7 bases clipped from V and 6 bases from J, the junction kept 7 bases outside the gene matches. The CDR3 contains 13 residues. CDR3 nucleotides: TGTGCCAGCAAAAAGTACGGGGGGGATACGCAGTATTTT. Encoded protein: CASKKYGGDTQYF.

This rearrangement joins TRBV28 to TRBJ2-3; D may be TRBD2 (6 bases). The V and J ends lost 3 bases and 4 bases respectively, with 14 bases between them. CDR1 is MDHEN and CDR2 is SYDVKM in the germline V gene. The CDR3 is made up of 15 amino acids. For the CDR3, the DNA is TGTGCCAGCAGTTTGCGCGGGACGAGCGCAGATACGCAGTATTTT. Translation gives CASSLRGTSADTQYF.

This clone came up a few times. The chain recombines TRBV28 with TRBJ2-7; D remains ambiguous. This CDR3 is built from 15 residues. Germline assignment: CDR1 MDHEN and CDR2 SYDVKM. The germline V and J ends were trimmed by 1 base and 0 bases, with 10 bases remaining between them. The CDR3 DNA reads TGTGCCAGCAGTTTATTCTCCCCAGTCTCCTACGAGCAGTACTTC. It yields the protein CASSLFSPVSYEQYF.